These 29 T cell receptor beta chains were all obtained from the same sample, sequenced in a study of T-cell reconstitution after alpha-beta-depleted transplantation in children. Library preparation (for TCRbeta) was performed with unique molecular identifiers. Each CDR3 protein is one row after TCRdb ran MiXCR on the PCR reads. The sample consists of around 94,000 distinct CDR3 sequences, approximately 8% of them appearing once. The material sequenced was PBMCs, taken before TCRalphabeta/CD19-depleted stem cell transplant. All receptors come from a boy under 10 years old with acute lymphoblastic leukemia, due to receive a stem cell transplant.

The V and J genes are TRBV27 and TRBJ2-3, with 8 bases that match TRBD2. The germline V gene has CDR1 MNHEY and CDR2 SMNVEV (reference sequence). There are 14 residues in the CDR3. V gave up 3 bases and J gave up 5 bases; unmatched junction bases: 4. The CDR3 region is CASSFLAGEDTQYF. The DNA for the CDR3 is TGTGCCAGCAGTTTCCTAGCGGGCGAAGATACGCAGTATTTT.

This clonotype occurred a few times. The rearrangement uses TRBV4-3 and TRBJ1-2; weak D call: TRBD1 (6 bases). V was shortened by 0 bases and J by 8 bases, with 13 bases between the two germline ends. CDR1 is LGHNA, CDR2 YSLEER, per germline. This CDR3 region has 14 residues. The CDR3 sequence is CASSQDVTGGGYTF. The CDR3 nucleotides read TGCGCCAGCAGCCAAGATGTGACAGGCGGGGGCTACACCTTC.

This clonotype was found many times. The chain has TRBV20-1 and TRBJ2-1; D unresolved. Germline loops: CDR1 DFQATT, CDR2 SNEGSKA (reference sequence). This CDR3 has 10 amino acids. V lost 2 bases and J 9 bases, leaving 5 bases between the germline ends. The CDR3 region is CSARWGEQFF. The CDR3, as DNA: TGCAGTGCTAGATGGGGTGAGCAGTTCTTC.

This clonotype was detected only a few times. V is TRBV11-2 and J is TRBJ2-1, with 9 bases lining up with TRBD2. The CDR3 contains 18 residues. V lost 2 bases and J lost 7; bases outside the gene matches: 15. The germline gives CDR1 SGHAT, CDR2 FQNNGV. This CDR3 is CASSLRGVSGGRRNEQFF. The CDR3 nucleotides are TGTGCCAGCAGCTTACGGGGGGTTAGCGGGGGCCGCCGGAATGAGCAGTTCTTC.

This clonotype was picked up a small number of times. The chain combines TRBV21-1 with TRBJ2-7; TRBD1, the table's D call, was not compared with the DNA. TRBV21-1 is a pseudogene locus. The CDR3 has 12 residues. Written as DNA, the CDR3 is TGTGCCAGCCCCGGGCCGCCCTACGAGCAGTACTTC. It yields the protein CASPGPPYEQYF.

This clonotype was seen a handful of times. The gene calls are TRBV18 and TRBJ2-7; TRBD1 matches 8 bases. The CDR3 is made up of 18 amino acids. V lost 5 bases, J lost 2 bases, and 17 bases stayed unmatched. Germline CDR1 and CDR2: KGHSH and LQKENI. CDR3 DNA sequence: TGTGCCAGCTCATCCACAGCTCCAGGACAGGGATCAACCTACGAGCAGTACTTC. This translates into CASSSTAPGQGSTYEQYF.

This chain connects TRBV10-3 to TRBJ2-5; possible D gene TRBD1, 6 bases. Germline values: CDR1 ENHRY, CDR2 SYGVKD. V dropped 3 bases and J dropped 5 bases, with 13 bases sitting between them. The CDR3 consists of 14 residues. This chain's CDR3 is CAISDLVGAETQYF. DNA for the CDR3: TGTGCCATCAGTGATCTAGTGGGGGCTGAGACCCAGTACTTC.

The genes are TRBV14 and TRBJ2-6; no reliable D call. Trimming pared 2 bases from V and 0 bases from J, leaving 5 bases between. The CDR3 runs to 15 residues. The germline V gene encodes CDR1 SGHDN and CDR2 FVKESK. The CDR3 sequence: CASSQTSSGANVLTF. CDR3 bases: TGTGCCAGCAGCCAAACCAGCTCTGGGGCCAACGTCCTGACTTTC.

This clonotype was seen a single time. At one boundary the junction diverges from the germline segment, which might be a read error. The CDR3 bases are TGTACCAGCAGCCTGGGGGGAAGCACAGATACGCAGTACTTT. Amino acids: CTSSLGGSTDTQYF. The chain couples TRBV4-2 to TRBJ2-3; D possibly corresponds to TRBD2 (6 bases). Germline loops: CDR1 LGHNA, CDR2 YNFKEQ. This CDR3 is built from 14 residues.

The rearrangement links TRBV7-2 to TRBJ2-3; D is possibly TRBD1 or TRBD2 (5 bases each). The germline V and J ends were trimmed by 5 bases and 4 bases, with 22 bases remaining between them. Germline values: CDR1 SGHTA, CDR2 FQGNSA. The CDR3 totals 17 residues. CDR3 protein: CASSKPGPSSSADTQYF. DNA of the CDR3: TGTGCCAGCAGCAAACCGGGGCCGTCCTCGAGCGCAGATACGCAGTATTTT.

This clonotype came up many times. The chain carries TRBV4-2 and TRBJ1-3, with a weak D call TRBD1 (5 bases). Germline lookup yields CDR1 LGHNA and CDR2 YNFKEQ. The CDR3 is 15 amino acids. Trimming stripped 0 bases from V and 2 bases from J, with 8 bases between. The CDR3 DNA follows: TGTGCCAGCAGCCAAGACAGGGTAGCTGGAAACACCATATATTTT. Its translation is CASSQDRVAGNTIYF.

This clonotype was seen repeatedly, ten times or more. This chain uses TRBV7-2 with TRBJ2-7; TRBD1 is a possible D gene (6 bases). The CDR3 is 14 residues long. V was trimmed by 0 bases and J by 2 bases, leaving 8 bases between them. Germline loops: CDR1 SGHTA, CDR2 FQGNSA. CDR3 in amino acids: CASSLAGAPYEQYF. The CDR3 coding sequence is TGTGCCAGCAGCTTAGCGGGGGCTCCCTACGAGCAGTACTTC.

In this sample, this clonotype turned up a few times. This sequence joins TRBV29-1 and TRBJ2-7, with TRBD1 matching over 7 bases. Germline V lookup: CDR1 SQVTM, CDR2 ANQGSEA. The CDR3 has 13 amino acids. Trimming at V came to 4 bases and at J to 0 bases, leaving 3 bases not matched to a gene. DNA of the CDR3: TGCAGCGTTGTAGGGGGCCTCTCCTACGAGCAGTACTTC. This translates into CSVVGGLSYEQYF.

The genes are TRBV10-3 and TRBJ1-2; D is undetermined. Germline V gene lookup returns CDR1 ENHRY and CDR2 SYGVKD. The CDR3 length is 13 residues. The germline V and J ends were trimmed by 5 bases and 6 bases, with 13 bases remaining between them. The CDR3 DNA reads as TGTGCCATCAGTAATATAGAGGGTAATGGCTACACCTTC. Amino acid sequence: CAISNIEGNGYTF.

The chain carries TRBV20-1 and TRBJ1-5; D is possibly TRBD1 (6 bases). The CDR3 consists of 14 residues. Germline-derived CDR1 and CDR2 are DFQATT and SNEGSKA (reference sequence). Trimming took off 5 bases at V and 0 bases at J, with 11 bases between the two ends. For the CDR3, the DNA is TGCAGTGCTTCCCCAGGGGCTAGCAATCAGCCCCAGCATTTT. Translated: CSASPGASNQPQHF.

V is TRBV7-6 and J is TRBJ1-2; 8 nucleotides line up with TRBD1. V trimming: 6 bases; J trimming: 8 bases; junction bases outside the gene matches: 8. CDR3 length: 13 residues. Germline V gene data show CDR1 as SGHVS and CDR2 as FNYEAQ. CDR3 loop: CASSLDRAGGYTF. DNA of the CDR3: TGTGCCAGCAGTTTGGACAGGGCGGGGGGCTACACCTTC.

The rearrangement links TRBV11-2 to TRBJ2-7; D uncertain. Germline V lookup: CDR1 SGHAT, CDR2 FQNNGV. Trimming took off 5 bases at V and 1 base at J, with 9 bases between the two ends. The CDR3 has 13 residues. CDR3 in DNA: TGTGCCAGCAGCAACGCCGGGTCCTACGAGCAGTACTTC. Translation: CASSNAGSYEQYF.

This clonotype showed up many times. The J gene is TRBJ2-2, the V gene TRBV29-1, with 9 nucleotides matching TRBD1. V lost 3 bases, J lost 6 bases, and 8 bases stayed unmatched. The CDR3 sequence is 15 residues long. The germline CDR1 and CDR2 sequences are SQVTM and ANQGSEA. CDR3 DNA: TGCAGCGTTGAGGCCGGGACAGGGAAAGCCGGGGAGCTGTTTTTT. It codes for CSVEAGTGKAGELFF.

This clonotype was recorded at least ten times. This chain uses TRBV5-1 with TRBJ2-2, with TRBD2 identical over 9 bases. Trimming cost V 4 bases and J 6 bases; bases outside gene matches: 7. The V gene's germline CDR1 is SGHRS and CDR2 YFSETQ. This CDR3 region has 15 residues. Here the CDR3 DNA reads TGCGCCAGCAGCCTCGGACTAGCGAGGGCCGGGGAGCTGTTTTTT. Translated, it gives CASSLGLARAGELFF.

The chain links TRBV19 to TRBJ2-4; TRBD1 matches 8 bases. The germline gives CDR1 LNHDA, CDR2 SQIVND (reference sequence). The length of the CDR3 is 14 residues. J was trimmed by 9 bases and V by 5 bases; bases with no gene match: 9. This CDR3 is CASSEDSGQGIQYF. The CDR3 region has the DNA TGTGCCAGTAGTGAGGACAGCGGACAGGGCATTCAGTACTTC.

The J gene is TRBJ1-2, the V gene TRBV12-3 or TRBV12-4; D may be TRBD1 (5 bases). CDR3 length: 13 amino acids. The ends were cut back, 3 bases at V and 6 bases at J, with 11 bases in the middle. CDR3 sequence: CASSLNGGDGYTF. CDR3 bases: TGTGCCAGCAGTTTGAACGGGGGAGATGGCTACACCTTC.

This clonotype was recorded at least ten times. The chain has TRBV2 and TRBJ1-2; D not certain. Germline loops: CDR1 SNHLY, CDR2 FYNNEI. This CDR3 has 14 amino acids. Trimming cost V 1 base and J 3 bases, with 9 bases left between them. DNA for the CDR3: TGTGCCAGCAGTGAAGACGGTTGGGACTATGGCTACACCTTC. Residues: CASSEDGWDYGYTF.

This clonotype has just a few counts. The chain links TRBV2 to TRBJ1-5, with TRBD1 matching over 8 bases. V was clipped by 3 bases and J by 5 bases; unmatched bases: 9. Germline V gene lookup returns CDR1 SNHLY and CDR2 FYNNEI. This CDR3 has 16 residues. In nucleotides, the CDR3 is TGTGCCAGCAGTGATTCAGGACAGGGTTTTGATCAGCCCCAGCATTTT. Its translation: CASSDSGQGFDQPQHF.

This clonotype turned up a few times. The chain joins TRBV25-1 to TRBJ2-3; the D gene is possibly TRBD2 (6 bases). This CDR3 region has 15 residues. Per germline, CDR1 MGHDK and CDR2 SYGVNS. V lost 8 bases, J lost 3 bases, and 18 bases lay in between. The CDR3 is CASSEGTRETDTQYF. CDR3 coding DNA: TGTGCCAGCTCCGAGGGGACTCGAGAGACAGATACGCAGTATTTT.

V is TRBV6-1 and J is TRBJ2-5; D is perhaps TRBD1 (6 bases). The CDR3 extends over 15 amino acids. The germline CDR1 and CDR2 sequences are MNHNS and SASEGT. V lost 8 bases to trimming and J lost 1 base, with 17 bases between them. The CDR3 nucleotides read TGTGCCAGCCAAGGACAGCAACGTCGCCAAGAGACCCAGTACTTC. This sequence encodes CASQGQQRRQETQYF.

The chain has TRBV7-9 and TRBJ1-1; TRBD1 aligns across 8 bases. V trimming: 6 bases; J trimming: 7 bases; junction bases outside the gene matches: 10. The germline V gene has CDR1 SEHNR and CDR2 FQNEAQ (reference sequence). This CDR3 spans 14 amino acids. CDR3 sequence reads: CASRKDRVGDEAFF. The CDR3 region has the DNA TGTGCCAGCAGGAAGGACAGGGTAGGGGATGAAGCTTTCTTT.

In this sample, this clonotype turned up many times. This chain joins TRBV20-1 and TRBJ1-4; D remains ambiguous. The CDR3 has 13 amino acids. Trimming removed 3 bases at V and 5 bases at J, with 10 bases between. Germline V CDR1 and CDR2: DFQATT, SNEGSKA (reference sequence). DNA of the CDR3: TGCAGTGCTAGTCCCGGCCCGAATGAAAAACTGTTTTTT. It yields the protein CSASPGPNEKLFF.

The chain employs TRBV3-1 and TRBJ2-7; D is possibly TRBD1 or TRBD2 (5 bases each). The CDR3 is made up of 12 amino acids. With 2 bases removed from V and 12 bases from J, the gap between germline ends came to 14 bases. Germline CDR1 LGHDT, CDR2 YNNKEL (reference sequence). The CDR3 region has the DNA TGTGCCAGCAGCCAAAATATAGGGACCCTGTACTTC. This codes for CASSQNIGTLYF.

This clonotype came up a few times. The chain combines TRBV27 with TRBJ1-5; D is perhaps TRBD1 (6 bases). Germline CDR1 is MNHEY and CDR2 is SMNVEV (reference sequence). This CDR3 is 14 amino acids long. V was cut by 2 bases and J by 5 bases, with 10 bases left in between. The DNA for the CDR3 is TGTGCCAGCAGTTTACGAGGGGGATATCAGCCCCAGCATTTT. Translating it yields CASSLRGGYQPQHF.